The 17 T cell receptor beta chains in this list originate from one sample, sequenced in a study of cytomegalovirus exposure and HLA in healthy donors. Here immunoSEQ multiplex PCR was the method, and the copy in TCRdb shows in-frame clones only, minus some. The sample has some 170,000 clones, 84% seen once. Sequencing was done on a sample of PBMCs. Every receptor here comes from a man aged 25 to 40 in good health and CMV-seropositive.

The CDR3 spells CASSRIGTGDSPLHF. CDR3 nucleotide sequence: TGCGCCAGCAGCCGGATCGGGACGGGGGATTCACCCCTCCACTTT. This chain connects TRBV4-1 to TRBJ1-6, with TRBD1 as a possible D gene (5 bases). Trimming cost V 4 bases and J 8 bases, with 15 bases left between them. Germline CDR1 is MGHRA and CDR2 is YSYEKL. There are 15 residues in the CDR3.

In nucleotides, the CDR3 is TGTGCCAGCAGCCCCCGGACAGGGAGCTCTGGAAACACCATATATTTT. Residues: CASSPRTGSSGNTIYF. The rearrangement uses TRBV11-2 and TRBJ1-3; 8 bases map to TRBD1. Germline trimming cut 5 bases from V and 0 bases from J; bases unmatched to any gene: 6. Germline V lookup: CDR1 SGHAT, CDR2 FQNNGV. The CDR3 loop spans 16 amino acids. Based on the CDR3 plus reference TRBV11-2 and TRBJ1-3, the full variable domain is EAGVAQSPRYKIIEKRQSVAFWCNPISGHATLYWYQQILGQGPKLLIQFQNNGVVDDSQLPKDRFSAERLKGVDSTLKIQPAKLEDSAVYLCASSPRTGSSGNTIYFGEGSWLTVV.

The J gene is TRBJ2-1, the V gene TRBV18; 10 bases line up with TRBD1. Germline loops: CDR1 KGHSH, CDR2 LQKENI. The CDR3 consists of 14 residues. Unmatched junction bases numbered 1, after V lost 2 bases and J lost 6 bases. The CDR3 loop reads CASSPGTGANEQFF. CDR3 DNA: TGTGCCAGCTCACCAGGGACAGGGGCCAATGAGCAGTTCTTC.

This clone was seen only a few times. The chain couples TRBV28 to TRBJ1-5; 7 nucleotides align to TRBD1. Trimming took 7 bases from V and 4 from J; bases not matched to a gene: 10. The CDR3 spans 15 residues. The germline V gene encodes CDR1 MDHEN and CDR2 SYDVKM. CDR3 bases: TGTGCCAGCAAGGCAGGGGGTTTCCTTAATCAGCCCCAGCATTTT. Protein sequence: CASKAGGFLNQPQHF. Supplemented by reference TRBV28 and TRBJ1-5, the full variable domain reads DVKVTQSSRYLVKRTGEKVFLECVQDMDHENMFWYRQDPGLGLRLIYFSYDVKMKEKGDIPEGYSVSREKKERFSLILESASTNQTSMYLCASKAGGFLNQPQHFGDGTRLSIL.

The chain carries TRBV28 and TRBJ1-2, with D possibly matching TRBD1 (6 bases). The V end was cut by 4 bases, the J end by 6 bases, with 9 bases between. This CDR3 has 12 residues. From germline, CDR1 is MDHEN and CDR2 SYDVKM. The CDR3 sequence is CASSYRVNGYTF. The DNA for the CDR3 is TGTGCCAGCAGTTACAGGGTGAATGGCTACACCTTC.

The rearrangement uses TRBV27 and TRBJ2-3; a weak D match, TRBD1 (6 bases). The CDR3 extends over 15 amino acids. CDR1 is MNHEY and CDR2 is SMNVEV in the germline V gene (reference sequence). V was cut by 6 bases and J by 0 bases, with 13 bases left in between. CDR3 region: CASRQGFASTDTQYF. As DNA, the CDR3 is TGTGCCAGCAGACAGGGTTTTGCTAGCACAGATACGCAGTATTTT.

J is TRBJ2-7 and V is TRBV2; D gene uncertain. V lost 4 bases to trimming and J lost 3 bases, with 10 bases between them. The CDR3 has 13 residues. Germline CDR1 is SNHLY and CDR2 is FYNNEI. In DNA form, the CDR3 reads TGTGCCAGCAGTGTGGGCAGGCTCTACGAGCAGTACTTC. Translating it yields CASSVGRLYEQYF.

The chain uses TRBV4-3 and TRBJ2-2; a possible D gene is TRBD1 (7 bases). V was pared by 3 bases and J by 5 bases, with 19 bases between. The CDR3 runs to 17 residues. The V gene's germline CDR1 is LGHNA and CDR2 YSLEER. The CDR3, as DNA: TGCGCCAGCAGCCAGATGAGGAGGGGGCGAGAAACCGGGGAGCTGTTTTTT. Translation gives CASSQMRRGRETGELFF.

V and J are TRBV6-5 and TRBJ2-7, with D tentatively TRBD2 (5 bases). The CDR3 contains 15 residues. V was trimmed by 0 bases and J by 5 bases, leaving 14 bases between them. Germline CDR1 reads MNHEY; CDR2 reads SVGAGI. The CDR3 bases are TGTGCCAGCAGTTACTCGCACGAGGGAGCCCACGAGCAGTACTTC. This encodes CASSYSHEGAHEQYF.

The chain recombines TRBV7-9 with TRBJ2-2, with D maybe TRBD1 (8 bases). Trimming pared 10 bases from V and 8 bases from J, leaving 17 bases between. Germline assignment: CDR1 SEHNR and CDR2 FQNEAQ (reference sequence). This CDR3 region has 13 residues. CDR3 DNA: TGTGCCAACGACAGGGGAGGGAGTGGGGAGCTGTTTTTT. It translates to CANDRGGSGELFF. Drawing the rest from reference TRBV7-9 and TRBJ2-2, the complete variable domain is DTGVSQNPRHKITKRGQNVTFRCDPISEHNRLYWYRQTLGQGPEFLTYFQNEAQLEKSRLLSDRFSAERPKGSFSTLEIQRTEQGDSAMYLCANDRGGSGELFFGEGSRLTVL.

The V and J genes are TRBV30 and TRBJ2-7, with 7 bases that match TRBD1. Germline V lookup: CDR1 GTSNPN, CDR2 SVGIG (reference sequence). Unmatched junction bases numbered 16, after V lost 2 bases and J lost 3 bases. This CDR3 is 17 amino acids long. CDR3 nucleotides: TGTGCCTGGAGTTTTCCACGAATCGGACAGGTAGTCTACGAGCAGTACTTC. Its translation: CAWSFPRIGQVVYEQYF.

The rearrangement links TRBV11-2 to TRBJ2-7, with 7 bases identical to TRBD1. V shed 5 bases and J 0 bases; nucleotides not matched to a gene: 4. The CDR3 is 14 amino acids. Germline V gene lookup returns CDR1 SGHAT and CDR2 FQNNGV. The CDR3 here is CASSPRTGSYEQYF. Written as DNA, the CDR3 is TGTGCCAGCAGCCCTAGGACAGGCTCCTACGAGCAGTACTTC. The variable domain in full, with the rest retrieved from reference TRBV11-2 and TRBJ2-7, is EAGVAQSPRYKIIEKRQSVAFWCNPISGHATLYWYQQILGQGPKLLIQFQNNGVVDDSQLPKDRFSAERLKGVDSTLKIQPAKLEDSAVYLCASSPRTGSYEQYFGPGTRLTVT.

In nucleotides, the CDR3 is TGTGCCAGCAGTGAAGCCCGGACAGGGGCGGAAAAACTGTTTTTT. Translated, it gives CASSEARTGAEKLFF. The J gene is TRBJ1-4, the V gene TRBV2, with 9 positions matching TRBD1. Germline trimming cut 0 bases from V and 8 bases from J; bases unmatched to any gene: 4. Germline V gene lookup returns CDR1 SNHLY and CDR2 FYNNEI. The CDR3 loop spans 15 amino acids. Together with reference TRBV2 and TRBJ1-4, the CDR3 gives the full variable domain: EPEVTQTPSHQVTQMGQEVILRCVPISNHLYFYWYRQILGQKVEFLVSFYNNEISEKSEIFDDQFSVERPDGSNFTLKIRSTKLEDSAMYFCASSEARTGAEKLFFGSGTQLSVL.

This sequence joins TRBV5-6 and TRBJ2-1; 12 bases are a match to TRBD2. Germline V gene lookup returns CDR1 SGHDT and CDR2 YYEEEE. This CDR3 has 17 amino acids. With V trimmed by 4 bases and J by 3 bases, 8 bases remained unmatched. The CDR3 region is CASSDPGLAGYYNEQFF. CDR3 DNA sequence: TGTGCCAGCAGCGATCCGGGACTAGCGGGCTACTACAATGAGCAGTTCTTC.

The J gene is TRBJ2-1, the V gene TRBV13; the match to TRBD2 covers 7 bases. There are 15 residues in the CDR3. Germline assignment: CDR1 PRHDT and CDR2 FYEKMQ (reference sequence). V gave up 2 bases and J gave up 10 bases; unmatched junction bases: 11. The CDR3 sequence is CASSLPSGDPGEQFF. The DNA of the CDR3 is TGTGCCAGCAGCTTACCTAGCGGTGACCCTGGGGAGCAGTTCTTC.

This rearrangement joins TRBV2 to TRBJ2-1; maybe TRBD2 (5 bases). V lost 8 bases and J 9 bases, leaving 17 bases between the germline ends. Looked up from germline, CDR1 is SNHLY and CDR2 is FYNNEI. The CDR3 loop spans 13 amino acids. Written as DNA, the CDR3 is TGTGCCAGCGCCACATACCTTCGGGGTGAGCAGTTCTTC. This translates into CASATYLRGEQFF.

This clone has just one count. The chain couples TRBV5-1 to TRBJ1-4, with TRBD1 as a possible D gene (5 bases). The V end was cut by 4 bases, the J end by 4 bases, with 20 bases between. CDR3 length: 17 amino acids. The germline gives CDR1 SGHRS, CDR2 YFSETQ. This CDR3 reads CASSTGQGSALNEKLFF. In DNA form, the CDR3 reads TGCGCCAGCAGCACAGGACAAGGGTCGGCGCTTAATGAAAAACTGTTTTTT.